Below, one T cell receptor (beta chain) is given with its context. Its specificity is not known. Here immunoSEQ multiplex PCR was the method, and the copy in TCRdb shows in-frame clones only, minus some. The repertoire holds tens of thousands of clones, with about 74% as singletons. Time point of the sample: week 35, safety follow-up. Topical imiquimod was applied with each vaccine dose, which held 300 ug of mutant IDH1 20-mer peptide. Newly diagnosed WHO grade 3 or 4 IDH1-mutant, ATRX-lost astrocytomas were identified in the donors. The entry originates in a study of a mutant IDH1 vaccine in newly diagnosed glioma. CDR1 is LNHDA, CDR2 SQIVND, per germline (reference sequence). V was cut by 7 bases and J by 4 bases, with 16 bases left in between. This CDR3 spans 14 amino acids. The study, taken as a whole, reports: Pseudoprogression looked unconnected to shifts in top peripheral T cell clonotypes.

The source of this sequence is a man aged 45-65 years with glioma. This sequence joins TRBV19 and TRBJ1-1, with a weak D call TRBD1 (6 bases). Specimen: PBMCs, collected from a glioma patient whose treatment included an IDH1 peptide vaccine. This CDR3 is CASTSGGGRTEAFF. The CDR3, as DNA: TGTGCCAGTACCTCGGGGGGCGGCCGCACTGAAGCTTTCTTT.